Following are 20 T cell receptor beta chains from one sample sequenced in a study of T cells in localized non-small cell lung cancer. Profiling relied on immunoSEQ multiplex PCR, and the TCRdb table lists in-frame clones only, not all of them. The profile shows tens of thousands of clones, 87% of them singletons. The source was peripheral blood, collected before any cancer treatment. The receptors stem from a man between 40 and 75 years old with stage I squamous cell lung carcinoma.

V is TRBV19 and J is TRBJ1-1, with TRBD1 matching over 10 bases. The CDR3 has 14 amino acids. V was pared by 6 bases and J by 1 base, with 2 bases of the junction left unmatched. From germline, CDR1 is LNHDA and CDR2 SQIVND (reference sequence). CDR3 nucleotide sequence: TGTGCCAGTAGGTGGACAGGGGGGAACACTGAAGCTTTCTTT. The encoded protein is CASRWTGGNTEAFF.

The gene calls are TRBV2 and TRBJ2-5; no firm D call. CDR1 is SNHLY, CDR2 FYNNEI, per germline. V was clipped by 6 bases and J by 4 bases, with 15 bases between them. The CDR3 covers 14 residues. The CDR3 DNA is TGTGCCAGCAGAACCCAGGTGGAACGAGAGACCCAGTACTTC. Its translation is CASRTQVERETQYF.

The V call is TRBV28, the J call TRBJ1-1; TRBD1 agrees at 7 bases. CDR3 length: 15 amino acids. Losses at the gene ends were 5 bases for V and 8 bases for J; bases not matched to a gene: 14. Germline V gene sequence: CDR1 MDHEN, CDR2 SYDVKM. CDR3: CASSPQGAGGGEAFF. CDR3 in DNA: TGTGCCAGCAGTCCCCAAGGGGCAGGGGGAGGGGAAGCTTTCTTT.

The CDR3 is CASSSNSNTNYGYTF. Here the CDR3 DNA reads TGTGCCAGCAGCTCAAACAGTAACACTAACTATGGCTACACCTTC. This chain joins TRBV7-2 and TRBJ1-2; no clear D gene. V lost 4 bases, J lost 0 bases, and 12 bases lay in between. CDR1 is SGHTA, CDR2 FQGNSA, per germline. The CDR3 loop spans 15 amino acids.

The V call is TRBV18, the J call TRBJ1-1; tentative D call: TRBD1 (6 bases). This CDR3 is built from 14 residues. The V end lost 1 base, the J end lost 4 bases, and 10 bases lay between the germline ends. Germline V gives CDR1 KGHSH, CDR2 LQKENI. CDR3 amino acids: CASSPQDRSTEAFF. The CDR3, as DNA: TGTGCCAGCTCACCACAAGACAGGAGCACTGAAGCTTTCTTT.

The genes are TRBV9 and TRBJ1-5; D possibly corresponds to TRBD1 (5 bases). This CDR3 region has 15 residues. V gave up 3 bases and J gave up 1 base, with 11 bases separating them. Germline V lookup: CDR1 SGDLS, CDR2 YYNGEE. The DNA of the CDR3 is TGTGCCAGCAGCGCCAGGGCGGGGAGCAATCAGCCCCAGCATTTT. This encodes CASSARAGSNQPQHF.

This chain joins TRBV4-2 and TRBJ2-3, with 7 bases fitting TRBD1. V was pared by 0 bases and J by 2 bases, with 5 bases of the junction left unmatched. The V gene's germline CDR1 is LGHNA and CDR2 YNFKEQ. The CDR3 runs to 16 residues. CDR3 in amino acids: CASSQDLDRTTDTQYF. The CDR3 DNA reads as TGTGCCAGCAGCCAAGATCTGGACAGGACCACAGATACGCAGTATTTT.

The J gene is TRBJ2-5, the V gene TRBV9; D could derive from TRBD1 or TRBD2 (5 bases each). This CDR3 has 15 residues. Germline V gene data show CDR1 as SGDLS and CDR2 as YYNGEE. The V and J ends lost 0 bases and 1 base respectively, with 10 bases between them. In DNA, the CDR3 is TGTGCCAGCAGCGTAGGAGTTGGGGGCCAAGAGACCCAGTACTTC. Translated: CASSVGVGGQETQYF.

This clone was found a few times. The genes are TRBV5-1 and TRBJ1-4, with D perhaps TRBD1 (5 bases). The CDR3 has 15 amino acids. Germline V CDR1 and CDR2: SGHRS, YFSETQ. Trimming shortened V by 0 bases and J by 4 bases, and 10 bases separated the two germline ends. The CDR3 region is CASSLVGRDNEKLFF. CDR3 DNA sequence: TGCGCCAGCAGCTTGGTGGGCAGGGATAATGAAAAACTGTTTTTT.

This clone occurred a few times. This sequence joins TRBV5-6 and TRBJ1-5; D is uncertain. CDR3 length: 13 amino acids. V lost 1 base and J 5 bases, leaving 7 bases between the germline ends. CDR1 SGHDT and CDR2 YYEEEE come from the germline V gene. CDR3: CASSLSVDQPQHF. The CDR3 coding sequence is TGTGCCAGCAGCTTGAGTGTAGATCAGCCCCAGCATTTT.

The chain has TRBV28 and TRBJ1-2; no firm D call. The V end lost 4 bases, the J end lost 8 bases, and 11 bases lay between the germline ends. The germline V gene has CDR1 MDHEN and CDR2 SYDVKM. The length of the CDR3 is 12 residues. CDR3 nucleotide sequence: TGTGCCAGCAGTTCCCAGTACGAGGGCTACACCTTC. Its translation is CASSSQYEGYTF.

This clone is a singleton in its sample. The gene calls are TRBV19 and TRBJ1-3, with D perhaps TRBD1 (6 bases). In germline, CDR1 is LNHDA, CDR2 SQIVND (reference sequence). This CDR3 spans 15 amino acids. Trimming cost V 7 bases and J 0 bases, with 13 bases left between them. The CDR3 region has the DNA TGTGCCAGTAAGGGGGGAAGGGCCTCTGGAAACACCATATATTTT. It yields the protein CASKGGRASGNTIYF.

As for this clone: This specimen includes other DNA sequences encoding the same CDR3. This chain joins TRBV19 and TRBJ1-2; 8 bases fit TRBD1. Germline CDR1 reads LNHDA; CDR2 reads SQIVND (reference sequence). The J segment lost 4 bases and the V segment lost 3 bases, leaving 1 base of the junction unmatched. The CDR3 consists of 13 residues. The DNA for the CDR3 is TGTGCCAGTAGTATCGACAGGGGCTATGGCTACACCTTC. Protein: CASSIDRGYGYTF.

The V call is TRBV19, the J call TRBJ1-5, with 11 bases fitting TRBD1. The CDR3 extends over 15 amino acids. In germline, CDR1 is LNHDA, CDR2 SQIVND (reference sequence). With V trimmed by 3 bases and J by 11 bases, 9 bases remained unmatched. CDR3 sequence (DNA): TGTGCCAGTAGTATCGCCGGACAGGGGGCCCTGTCCCAGCATTTT. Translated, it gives CASSIAGQGALSQHF.

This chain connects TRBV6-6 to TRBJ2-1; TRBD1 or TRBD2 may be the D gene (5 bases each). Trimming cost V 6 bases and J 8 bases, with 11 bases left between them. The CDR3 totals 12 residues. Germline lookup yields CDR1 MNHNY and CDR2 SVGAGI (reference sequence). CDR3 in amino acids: CASSSRGYEQFF. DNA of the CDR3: TGTGCCAGCAGCTCCCGGGGCTATGAGCAGTTCTTC.

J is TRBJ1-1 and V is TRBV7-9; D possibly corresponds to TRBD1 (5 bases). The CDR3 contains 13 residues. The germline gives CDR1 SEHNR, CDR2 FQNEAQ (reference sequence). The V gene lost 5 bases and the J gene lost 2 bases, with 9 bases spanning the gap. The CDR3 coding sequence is TGTGCCAGCAGCCTCGACAGTAACACTGAAGCTTTCTTT. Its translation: CASSLDSNTEAFF.

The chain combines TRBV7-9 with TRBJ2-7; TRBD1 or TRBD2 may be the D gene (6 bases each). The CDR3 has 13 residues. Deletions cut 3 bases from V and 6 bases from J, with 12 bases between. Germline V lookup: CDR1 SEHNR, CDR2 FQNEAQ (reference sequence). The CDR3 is CASSLSEGGEQYF. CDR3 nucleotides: TGTGCCAGCAGCTTGTCGGAGGGGGGCGAGCAGTACTTC.

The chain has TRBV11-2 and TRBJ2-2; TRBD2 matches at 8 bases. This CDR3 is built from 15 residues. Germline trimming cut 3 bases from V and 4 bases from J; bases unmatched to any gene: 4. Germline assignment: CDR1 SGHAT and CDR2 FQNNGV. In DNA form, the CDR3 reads TGTGCCAGCAGCTTCGGGGGGGCCGGCACCGGGGAGCTGTTTTTT. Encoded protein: CASSFGGAGTGELFF.

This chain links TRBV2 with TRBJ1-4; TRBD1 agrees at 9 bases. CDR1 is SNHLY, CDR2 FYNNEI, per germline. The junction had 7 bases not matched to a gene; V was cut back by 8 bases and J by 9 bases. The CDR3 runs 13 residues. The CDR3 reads CASRDRADQKLFF. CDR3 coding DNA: TGTGCCAGCCGGGACAGGGCTGACCAAAAACTGTTTTTT.

CDR3 in DNA: TGTGCCAGCAGCCAAGTGGGAGCGAACACTGAAGCTTTCTTT. Its translation is CASSQVGANTEAFF. The chain uses TRBV14 and TRBJ1-1; no clear D. From germline, CDR1 is SGHDN and CDR2 FVKESK. This CDR3 spans 14 amino acids. V lost 1 base, J lost 1 base, and 7 bases lay in between.